Following are 8 T cell receptor beta chains from one sample sequenced in a study of T-cell memory formation after mild COVID-19. In TCRdb, the 5' RACE reads were re-called with MiXCR into one record per CDR3 protein. The sample lists about 110,000 distinct CDR3 sequences; around 15% were seen once. Sequenced input: PBMCs or a T cell subset sorted from them (not recorded which). The receptors were gathered from a man in his late teens or twenties who had mild COVID-19 (a few samples of this study predate the infection). Cell type and time point are not known.

The V call is TRBV10-2, the J call TRBJ2-3; 7 nucleotides agree with TRBD2. The CDR3 totals 19 residues. The V gene's germline CDR1 is WSHSY and CDR2 SAAADI. J was trimmed by 4 bases and V by 0 bases; bases with no gene match: 16. CDR3 loop: CASSESMVPAAGNADTQYF. CDR3 nucleotides: TGCGCCAGCAGTGAGTCGATGGTACCGGCAGCGGGGAACGCAGATACGCAGTATTTT.

The sample holds a few counts of this clonotype. In DNA form, the CDR3 reads TGCAGTGCTAGATCGGGCAGGGGAAGGGGTCAGCCCCAGCATTTT. Protein: CSARSGRGRGQPQHF. The rearrangement links TRBV20-1 to TRBJ1-5, with D maybe TRBD1 (6 bases). CDR1 and CDR2 from the germline V gene are DFQATT and SNEGSKA (reference sequence). Trimming left V 2 bases short and J 6 bases short, with 17 bases between. CDR3 length equals 15 residues.

In its sample, this clonotype was seen a few times. The chain recombines TRBV19 with TRBJ1-1; D perhaps matches TRBD1 (6 bases). The CDR3 extends over 14 amino acids. V lost 8 bases and J 0 bases, leaving 13 bases between the germline ends. The germline CDR1 and CDR2 sequences are LNHDA and SQIVND (reference sequence). CDR3 sequence reads: CASGTGSLNTEAFF. The CDR3, as DNA: TGTGCCAGTGGCACAGGGAGTCTGAACACTGAAGCTTTCTTT.

This clonotype was observed a handful of times. The genes are TRBV7-8 and TRBJ2-1; D call uncertain. In germline, CDR1 is SGHVS, CDR2 FQNEAQ. The CDR3 totals 15 residues. The ends were cut back, 8 bases at V and 0 bases at J, with 14 bases in the middle. The CDR3 reads CASGGRPSSYNEQFF. The CDR3 region has the DNA TGTGCCAGCGGTGGACGGCCGAGCTCCTACAATGAGCAGTTCTTC.

This clonotype was observed a few times. This sequence joins TRBV29-1 and TRBJ2-3; either TRBD1 or TRBD2 may supply D (6 bases each). Germline CDR1 and CDR2: SQVTM and ANQGSEA. The CDR3 runs 18 residues. Deletions cut 0 bases from V and 2 bases from J, with 21 bases between. This chain's CDR3 is CSVEDRRGYRALTDTQYF. Written as DNA, the CDR3 is TGCAGCGTTGAAGATCGGAGGGGGTACAGGGCCCTCACAGATACGCAGTATTTT.

The chain couples TRBV4-1 to TRBJ1-2; tentatively, D is TRBD1 (6 bases). The CDR3 is made up of 16 amino acids. Trimming took off 4 bases at V and 0 bases at J, with 15 bases between the two ends. Germline CDR1 is MGHRA and CDR2 is YSYEKL. The CDR3 sequence: CASSPRDIVANYGYTF. The CDR3 bases are TGCGCCAGCAGCCCCCGGGACATTGTCGCTAACTATGGCTACACCTTC.

The V and J genes are TRBV12-3 or TRBV12-4 and TRBJ2-7; D is unclear. This CDR3 contains 13 residues. V gave up 0 bases and J gave up 5 bases, with 8 bases separating them. The CDR3 coding sequence is TGTGCCAGCAGTTTAGCGCAGCCCCACGAGCAGTACTTC. It is translated as CASSLAQPHEQYF.

This clonotype was found a few times. The chain joins TRBV6-1 to TRBJ1-5; D gene unclear. The V gene's germline CDR1 is MNHNS and CDR2 SASEGT. V shed 3 bases and J shed 7 bases, with 10 bases lying between them. The CDR3 consists of 13 residues. The CDR3 here is CASSDWGEQPQHF. The CDR3, as DNA: TGTGCCAGCAGTGATTGGGGAGAGCAGCCCCAGCATTTT.